This TCR beta chain was captured by sequencing in a study of blood T cell repertoires in COVID-19. Assay used: immunoSEQ multiplex PCR; TCRdb lists only in-frame clones, some missing. This sample has under 350,000 clones, with just over 85% found just once. Germline loops: CDR1 SGHDT, CDR2 YYEEEE. V lost 4 bases and J lost 9, with 23 bases in between. This CDR3 is 17 amino acids long. This sequence was found in a man aged 25 to 45 who had recovered from COVID-19. Sequenced input: PBMCs or T cells enriched from blood (not recorded which). The chain joins TRBV5-6 to TRBJ1-6; possibly TRBD1 for D (5 bases). The CDR3 loop is CASSPPEGPWGISPLHF. CDR3 sequence (DNA): TGTGCCAGCAGCCCCCCGGAGGGGCCTTGGGGAATTTCACCCCTCCACTTT.